This T cell receptor (beta chain) was sequenced for a study of cytotoxic CD8 clonotypes in ibrutinib-treated CLL. Whole-study results and caveats: Public clonotypes proved infrequent, and on treatment they shrank or remained steady. Baseline levels of clonality went above those of age-matched healthy donors and moved with circulating CD8+ T-cell counts.

As input for TCR beta libraries, about 2 micrograms of genomic DNA came from cryopreserved PBMCs. This CDR3 spans 13 amino acids. V was cut by 4 bases and J by 4 bases, with 13 bases left in between. Germline values: CDR1 SQVTM, CDR2 ANQGSEA. Note on this clone: Its antigen is still unknown.

Only in-frame clones appear in the TCRdb table, and some are missing; sequencing was by immunoSEQ multiplex PCR. Found here are approximately 130,000 clones, roughly 80% of them singletons; the top ten hold around 3%. The chain couples TRBV29-1 to TRBJ1-1; D gene ambiguous. The material was PBMCs, obtained after 24 months of ibrutinib treatment. The sequence came from a human donor with chronic lymphocytic leukemia. For the CDR3, the DNA is TGCAGCGTTGCCCGGATCCTGAGCACTGAAGCTTTCTTT. It translates to CSVARILSTEAFF.